Listed here are 26 T cell receptor beta chains from one sample, sequenced in a study of molecular identifiers for immune sequencing clone quantification. In TCRdb, the PCR reads were re-called with MiXCR into one record per CDR3 protein. The data show approximately 590,000 distinct CDR3 sequences, around 25% seen once. The sample was naive CD8+ T cells from blood, with Jurkat cell RNA spiked in. The subset was: FACS-sorted CD8+CD4-CCR7+CD45RA+ naive T cells. These receptors were taken from a human donor in good health. Some libraries in this study had Jurkat cell RNA spiked in.

This clonotype turned up a few times. The V and J genes are TRBV10-2 and TRBJ1-1; D call uncertain. The CDR3 is 13 amino acids. CDR1 WSHSY and CDR2 SAAADI come from the germline V gene. V lost 11 bases, J lost 1 base, and 14 bases lay in between. The CDR3 is CACRSGTNTEAFF. CDR3 sequence (DNA): TGCGCCTGCCGGTCGGGTACGAACACTGAAGCTTTCTTT.

The genes are TRBV18 and TRBJ1-4, with D possibly being TRBD1 (6 bases). The V gene lost 0 bases and the J gene lost 5 bases, with 10 bases spanning the gap. Germline CDR1 and CDR2: KGHSH and LQKENI. The CDR3 sequence is 15 residues long. The CDR3 here is CASSPPAGENEKLFF. The CDR3 DNA sequence: TGTGCCAGCTCACCACCGGCAGGGGAAAATGAAAAACTGTTTTTT.

A few counts support this clonotype. The genes are TRBV4-3 and TRBJ2-3; 11 bases agree with TRBD2. Germline lookup yields CDR1 LGHNA and CDR2 YSLEER. Unmatched junction bases numbered 6, after V lost 1 base and J lost 0 bases. The CDR3 totals 18 residues. The CDR3 here is CASSQGLAGSSSTDTQYF. CDR3 coding DNA: TGCGCCAGCAGCCAAGGACTAGCGGGAAGCTCTAGCACAGATACGCAGTATTTT.

Ten or more counts support this clonotype. The V call is TRBV28, the J call TRBJ2-7; D not certain. Germline-derived CDR1 and CDR2 are MDHEN and SYDVKM. V lost 6 bases and J lost 6, with 15 bases in between. This CDR3 spans 13 amino acids. The CDR3 loop is CASSPGPVIEQYF. The CDR3 region has the DNA TGTGCCAGCAGCCCCGGACCAGTCATCGAGCAGTACTTC.

This rearrangement joins TRBV6-5 to TRBJ2-1; tentatively, D is TRBD1 (6 bases). The CDR3 contains 12 residues. Per germline, CDR1 MNHEY and CDR2 SVGAGI. Trimming took off 2 bases at V and 14 bases at J, with 13 bases between the two ends. CDR3: CASSYGGQMEFF. CDR3 coding DNA: TGTGCCAGCAGTTACGGGGGACAAATGGAGTTCTTC.

The rearrangement uses TRBV11-2 and TRBJ2-7; 7 bases match TRBD2. CDR1 SGHAT and CDR2 FQNNGV come from the germline V gene. CDR3 length equals 16 residues. With 7 bases clipped from V and 3 bases from J, the junction kept 15 bases outside the gene matches. The CDR3 protein is CASTQPSTSRDYEQYF. CDR3 in DNA: TGTGCCAGCACCCAACCCTCGACTAGCCGCGACTACGAGCAGTACTTC.

This clonotype has just a few counts. The chain recombines TRBV10-1 with TRBJ2-1, with D unclear. Germline lookup yields CDR1 WNHNN and CDR2 SYGVQD (reference sequence). V lost 0 bases to trimming and J lost 0 bases, with 15 bases between them. This CDR3 contains 18 residues. The CDR3 nucleotides read TGCGCCAGCAGTGAGTCCCTACTCGACACAAGCTCCTACAATGAGCAGTTCTTC. Protein product: CASSESLLDTSSYNEQFF.

This chain links TRBV6-5 with TRBJ2-5; 9 bases line up with TRBD2. Losses at the gene ends were 6 bases for V and 5 bases for J; bases not matched to a gene: 10. CDR1 is MNHEY, CDR2 SVGAGI, per germline. This CDR3 has 15 amino acids. CDR3 protein: CASSQAGGMIETQYF. CDR3 in DNA: TGTGCCAGCAGCCAGGCGGGGGGGATGATCGAGACCCAGTACTTC.

V usage is TRBV20-1 and J usage is TRBJ1-6; 9 bases align to TRBD1. CDR3 size: 16 residues. The germline V gene has CDR1 DFQATT and CDR2 SNEGSKA (reference sequence). Trimming cost V 1 base and J 4 bases; bases outside gene matches: 5. The CDR3 sequence is CSARAGTGTYNSPLHF. The DNA for the CDR3 is TGCAGTGCTAGAGCTGGGACAGGGACTTATAATTCACCCCTCCACTTT.

This clonotype was detected a few times. This chain links TRBV5-8 with TRBJ2-7, with D perhaps TRBD1 (5 bases). V was trimmed by 4 bases and J by 2 bases, leaving 13 bases between them. Germline V gives CDR1 SGHTS, CDR2 YDEGEE. The CDR3 spans 14 residues. CDR3 nucleotides: TGTGCCAGCAGCCTGGACACATCAGCCTACGAGCAGTACTTC. Protein product: CASSLDTSAYEQYF.

The sample holds many counts of this clonotype. The chain employs TRBV5-1 and TRBJ1-1; a possible D gene is TRBD1 (6 bases). The V end was cut by 2 bases, the J end by 7 bases, with 15 bases between. Germline-derived CDR1 and CDR2 are SGHRS and YFSETQ. The CDR3 has 14 amino acids. For the CDR3, the DNA is TGCGCCAGCAGCTTTGCTGGGGGGGCTCGTGAAGCTTTCTTT. Its translation: CASSFAGGAREAFF.

A word on this clonotype: This may stem from a read error, because a much larger clone lies one nucleotide away. V and J are TRBV27 and TRBJ1-5; no reliable D call. CDR3 size: 13 residues. Germline CDR1 is MNHEY and CDR2 is SMNVEV (reference sequence). The CDR3 loop is CASSLSVTTAQLF. The CDR3 coding sequence is TGTGCCAGCAGTTTATCGGTGACAACTGCCCAGCTTTTT.

This clonotype was counted at least ten times. V usage is TRBV6-2 or TRBV6-3 and J usage is TRBJ2-3; D is undetermined. The germline gives CDR1 MNHEY, CDR2 SVGEGT. This CDR3 region has 14 residues. Trimming left V 0 bases short and J 0 bases short, with 4 bases between. CDR3 protein: CASSYSHSTDTQYF. CDR3 coding DNA: TGTGCCAGCAGTTACTCCCATAGCACAGATACGCAGTATTTT.

This clonotype has at least ten counts. The chain is built from TRBV19 and TRBJ2-2; 7 bases are shared with TRBD1. The CDR3 extends over 19 amino acids. Germline trimming cut 5 bases from V and 3 bases from J; bases unmatched to any gene: 18. Germline CDR1 and CDR2: LNHDA and SQIVND (reference sequence). The CDR3 nucleotides are TGTGCCAGTAGTTCCTACAGGGGATCGTCTCCTAGGGACACCGGGGAGCTGTTTTTT. Protein: CASSSYRGSSPRDTGELFF. The full variable domain, with the rest looked up from reference TRBV19 and TRBJ2-2, is DGGITQSPKYLFRKEGQNVTLSCEQNLNHDAMYWYRQDPGQGLRLIYYSQIVNDFQKGDIAEGYSVSREKKESFPLTVTSAQKNPTAFYLCASSSYRGSSPRDTGELFFGEGSRLTVL.

This clonotype has only a few counts. The rearrangement joins TRBV4-1 to TRBJ2-5; maybe TRBD1 (5 bases). The germline V and J ends were trimmed by 0 bases and 7 bases, with 15 bases remaining between them. This CDR3 is 15 amino acids long. From germline, CDR1 is MGHRA and CDR2 YSYEKL. The CDR3 nucleotides read TGCGCCAGCAGCCAAGAGGGGCTAGGGGTGGCGACCCAGTACTTC. As protein: CASSQEGLGVATQYF.

Note on this clonotype: A much larger clone lies one base from this, so it may be a read error. The chain employs TRBV5-1 and TRBJ2-7; TRBD1 aligns across 7 bases. This CDR3 is built from 17 residues. The germline CDR1 and CDR2 sequences are SGHRS and YFSETQ. CDR3 DNA: TGCGCCATCAGCTTGGACCCTCCGGGACAGCTCAGCTACGAGCAGTACTTC. Amino acid sequence: CAISLDPPGQLSYEQYF.

CDR3 nucleotides: TGTGCCAGTAGTATATTAACCGGGACAGGGATTCTTGGGGCCAACGTCCTGACTTTC. It encodes CASSILTGTGILGANVLTF. The V call is TRBV19, the J call TRBJ2-6; 9 bases match TRBD1. Per germline, CDR1 LNHDA and CDR2 SQIVND (reference sequence). V was clipped by 2 bases and J by 3 bases; unmatched bases: 11. There are 19 residues in the CDR3.

The table lists this clonotype with many counts. The CDR3 DNA reads TGTGCCAGCAGCCCTCGGGTCGGGGGGAAAGCCGACTCCTACGAGCAGTACTTC. It encodes CASSPRVGGKADSYEQYF. This chain uses TRBV7-9 with TRBJ2-7; TRBD2 matches 7 bases. Per germline, CDR1 SEHNR and CDR2 FQNEAQ (reference sequence). The trim removed 5 bases at V and 0 bases at J, leaving 16 bases unmatched. This CDR3 has 18 residues.

To note about this clonotype: A junction boundary mismatches the germline segment, possibly from a read error. This chain links TRBV5-5 with TRBJ2-7, with D perhaps TRBD2 (5 bases). Germline V gives CDR1 SGHKS, CDR2 YYEKEE (reference sequence). The CDR3 is made up of 15 amino acids. The CDR3 loop is CARSLERRLVYAQYF. As DNA, the CDR3 is TGTGCCCGCAGCTTGGAGCGGCGGTTGGTGTACGCGCAGTACTTC.

The J gene is TRBJ2-5, the V gene TRBV4-1; D may correspond to TRBD1 or TRBD2 (5 bases each). CDR1 and CDR2 (germline): MGHRA, YSYEKL. Trimming stripped 2 bases from V and 5 bases from J, with 18 bases between. There are 16 residues in the CDR3. The CDR3 protein is CASSQKGPLASETQYF. The CDR3 DNA reads TGCGCCAGCAGCCAAAAGGGACCGCTGGCGTCGGAGACCCAGTACTTC.

The chain couples TRBV11-2 to TRBJ2-5, with D unresolved. Germline V gene sequence: CDR1 SGHAT, CDR2 FQNNGV. The germline V and J ends were trimmed by 2 bases and 5 bases, with 9 bases remaining between them. The CDR3 sequence is 13 residues long. This CDR3 is CASSLPNRETQYF. The CDR3, as DNA: TGTGCCAGCAGCTTACCCAACCGTGAGACCCAGTACTTC.

The chain carries TRBV19 and TRBJ1-4, with TRBD1 identical over 9 bases. Germline CDR1 and CDR2: LNHDA and SQIVND (reference sequence). With 10 bases clipped from V and 6 bases from J, the junction kept 12 bases outside the gene matches. CDR3 length: 15 amino acids. CDR3 DNA: TGTGCCACCACAGCTGCCACAGGGGGCGATGAAAAACTGTTTTTT. It is translated as CATTAATGGDEKLFF.

This clonotype was detected ten times or more. This chain joins TRBV7-9 and TRBJ1-4, with TRBD1 matching over 7 bases. Germline CDR1 is SEHNR and CDR2 is FQNEAQ (reference sequence). V shed 5 bases and J 5 bases; nucleotides not matched to a gene: 11. CDR3 size: 16 residues. The CDR3: CASSTNRDSTNEKLFF. The CDR3 DNA follows: TGTGCCAGCAGCACTAACCGGGACAGCACAAATGAAAAACTGTTTTTT.

V usage is TRBV7-2 and J usage is TRBJ2-1; D gene ambiguous. CDR1 and CDR2 (germline): SGHTA, FQGNSA. With 5 bases removed from V and 4 bases from J, the gap between germline ends came to 15 bases. The CDR3 extends over 15 amino acids. The CDR3 coding sequence is TGTGCCAGCAGCCACACAGAATCCAATTACAATGAGCAGTTCTTC. Its translation: CASSHTESNYNEQFF. The complete variable domain, with remaining parts taken from reference TRBV7-2 and TRBJ2-1, reads GAGVSQSPSNKVTEKGKDVELRCDPISGHTALYWYRQSLGQGLEFLIYFQGNSAPDKSGLPSDRFSAERTGGSVSTLTIQRTQQEDSAVYLCASSHTESNYNEQFFGPGTRLTVL.

This clonotype was detected a few times. This CDR3 is CATSSGFNNGANEKLFF. The CDR3 DNA reads TGTGCCACCAGCTCGGGATTTAACAACGGGGCTAATGAAAAACTGTTTTTT. The V gene is TRBV15, the J gene TRBJ1-4, with D unresolved. The CDR3 has 17 amino acids. V was shortened by 5 bases and J by 3 bases, with 19 bases between the two germline ends. Germline CDR1 LNHNV, CDR2 YYDKDF (reference sequence). Drawing the rest from reference TRBV15 and TRBJ1-4, the complete variable domain is DAMVIQNPRYQVTQFGKPVTLSCSQTLNHNVMYWYQQKSSQAPKLLFHYYDKDFNNEADTPDNFQSRRPNTSFCFLDIRSPGLGDTAMYLCATSSGFNNGANEKLFFGSGTQLSVL.

This clonotype was seen at least ten times. The chain carries TRBV5-1 and TRBJ2-7; tentative D call: TRBD2 (5 bases). The CDR3 extends over 14 amino acids. With 4 bases removed from V and 2 bases from J, the gap between germline ends came to 13 bases. Per germline, CDR1 SGHRS and CDR2 YFSETQ. The CDR3 DNA is TGCGCCAGCAGCCTACCGGGATCAGCCTACGAGCAGTACTTC. It specifies CASSLPGSAYEQYF.